These T cell receptor beta chains were read from a single sample in a study of T cells in tumors after PD-1 blockade. Method: immunoSEQ multiplex PCR; TCRdb's copy keeps in-frame clones and lacks some. This sample has approximately 9,300 clones, with 65% to 80% found just once. Sequenced here: tumor tissue, sampled after anti-PD-1 treatment. Receptors were obtained from a human donor with basal cell carcinoma. CDR3s include the opening cysteine and the closing phenylalanine or tryptophan. A D gene is named only where the DNA matches it firmly. Clone size is given for some rows only: seen once, a few or many times, or a class if the clone is expanded.

cdr3_aa: CAWSASGSSTDTQYF
cdr3_nt: TGTGCCTGGAGTGCTAGCGGGAGCAGCACAGATACGCAGTATTTT
clone_size: -
j_call: TRBJ2-3
d_call: TRBD2
v_call: TRBV30

cdr3_aa: CASSVMSQVGGSYEQYF
cdr3_nt: TGTGCCAGCAGCGTTATGTCCCAGGTTGGCGGCTCCTACGAGCAGTACTTC
clone_size: -
j_call: TRBJ2-7
d_call: -
v_call: TRBV7-2

cdr3_aa: CASWDRGLGSNQPQHF
cdr3_nt: TGTGCCAGTTGGGACAGGGGGCTTGGGAGCAATCAGCCCCAGCATTTT
clone_size: -
j_call: TRBJ1-5
d_call: TRBD1
v_call: TRBV19

cdr3_aa: CASSLWGGGAGDTQYF
cdr3_nt: TGTGCCAGCAGCCTTTGGGGCGGGGGGGCCGGAGATACGCAGTATTTT
clone_size: -
j_call: TRBJ2-3
d_call: TRBD2
v_call: TRBV5-4

cdr3_aa: CASTQFSGRNGYTF
cdr3_nt: TGTGCCAGCACCCAATTCTCCGGGCGGAATGGCTACACCTTC
clone_size: -
j_call: TRBJ1-2
d_call: -
v_call: TRBV28

cdr3_aa: CASRPSGGNTGELFF
cdr3_nt: TGTGCCAGCAGACCTAGCGGGGGAAACACCGGGGAGCTGTTTTTT
clone_size: -
j_call: TRBJ2-2
d_call: TRBD2
v_call: TRBV7-9

cdr3_aa: CASSIAAGYNNQPQHF
cdr3_nt: TGTGCCAGTAGTATAGCGGCAGGGTATAACAATCAGCCCCAGCATTTT
clone_size: -
j_call: TRBJ1-5
d_call: -
v_call: TRBV19

cdr3_aa: CASSQVVTSGSYEQYF
cdr3_nt: TGCGCCAGCAGCCAAGTTGTAACTAGCGGGAGTTACGAGCAGTACTTC
clone_size: few
j_call: TRBJ2-7
d_call: TRBD2
v_call: TRBV4-1

cdr3_aa: CASSYSIPVEQYF
cdr3_nt: TGTGCCAGCAGTTACTCGATTCCAGTCGAGCAGTACTTC
clone_size: -
j_call: TRBJ2-7
d_call: -
v_call: TRBV6-2/TRBV6-3

cdr3_aa: CATSGPPRGRGYNEQFF
cdr3_nt: TGTGCCACCAGTGGCCCTCCGAGGGGGCGGGGTTACAATGAGCAGTTCTTC
clone_size: once
j_call: TRBJ2-1
d_call: -
v_call: TRBV24-1